Listed below are T cell receptor beta chains from one sample, sequenced in a study of T-cell reconstitution after alpha-beta-depleted transplantation in children. MiXCR, applied by TCRdb to the PCR reads, yields one record per CDR3 protein. The sample lists around 360,000 distinct CDR3 sequences, about 9.3% seen once, with 2.4% in the top ten. Sequencing was performed on PBMCs from the stem cell graft donor, taken from the stem cell graft. The receptors come from a human donor who donated a stem cell graft to a child with acute lymphoblastic leukemia. CDR3s include the opening cysteine and the closing phenylalanine or tryptophan. Each record gives: D gene, J gene, V gene, clone size, CDR3 length, CDR3 DNA, CDR3 protein. A D gene is named only where the DNA matches it firmly. Clone size is not always given. Where it is, it says once, few, many or a class for expanded clones.

D gene: NA
J gene: TRBJ2-7
V gene: TRBV20-1
clone size: few
CDR3 length: 13
CDR3 DNA: TGCAGTGTTAAACCGGGACATACCTACGAGCAGTACTTC
CDR3 protein: CSVKPGHTYEQYF

D gene: NA
J gene: TRBJ2-1
V gene: TRBV5-1
clone size: NA
CDR3 length: 15
CDR3 DNA: TGCGCCAGCTACAGGATCCCCAACCTCTCCAATGAGCAGTTCTTC
CDR3 protein: CASYRIPNLSNEQFF

D gene: TRBD1
J gene: TRBJ2-7
V gene: TRBV5-1
clone size: NA
CDR3 length: 15
CDR3 DNA: TGCGCCAGCAGCTTCGGGACAGGGGGCGACTACGAGCAGTACTTC
CDR3 protein: CASSFGTGGDYEQYF

D gene: NA
J gene: TRBJ2-5
V gene: TRBV30
clone size: few
CDR3 length: 11
CDR3 DNA: TGTGCCTGGAGTAATCGAGAGACCCAGTACTTC
CDR3 protein: CAWSNRETQYF

D gene: TRBD2
J gene: TRBJ2-3
V gene: TRBV3-1
clone size: NA
CDR3 length: 16
CDR3 DNA: TGTGCCAGCAGCCAAGTCCGGGGACTAGCATACGATACGCAGTATTTT
CDR3 protein: CASSQVRGLAYDTQYF

D gene: NA
J gene: TRBJ2-4
V gene: TRBV19
clone size: few
CDR3 length: 14
CDR3 DNA: TGTGCCAGTAGTATAAAGGCTTCCATAAACATTCAGTACTTC
CDR3 protein: CASSIKASINIQYF

D gene: TRBD2
J gene: TRBJ2-3
V gene: TRBV5-1
clone size: few
CDR3 length: 16
CDR3 DNA: TGCGCCAGCCGTCGGACTAGCGGGAGAGTCACAGATACGCAGTATTTT
CDR3 protein: CASRRTSGRVTDTQYF

D gene: TRBD2
J gene: TRBJ2-7
V gene: TRBV5-1
clone size: NA
CDR3 length: 18
CDR3 DNA: TGCGCCAGCAGCTATATGATGGGACTAGCGGGGGCTACCTACGAGCAGTACTTC
CDR3 protein: CASSYMMGLAGATYEQYF

D gene: TRBD2
J gene: TRBJ2-1
V gene: TRBV20-1
clone size: NA
CDR3 length: 15
CDR3 DNA: TGCAGTGCTGGACCCTGGCGGGAGTTTAAGAATGAGCAGTTCTTC
CDR3 protein: CSAGPWREFKNEQFF

D gene: TRBD1
J gene: TRBJ1-4
V gene: TRBV19
clone size: NA
CDR3 length: 13
CDR3 DNA: TGTGCCAGTATGGGACAGGTCGATGAAAAACTGTTTTTT
CDR3 protein: CASMGQVDEKLFF

D gene: NA
J gene: TRBJ2-1
V gene: TRBV29-1
clone size: few
CDR3 length: 12
CDR3 DNA: TGCAGCGTTTGGCTAGCGAGCAATGAGCAGTTCTTC
CDR3 protein: CSVWLASNEQFF

D gene: NA
J gene: TRBJ2-7
V gene: TRBV21-1
clone size: few
CDR3 length: 13
CDR3 DNA: TGTGCCAGCACCCCCCTTTGTGAATACGAGCAGTACTTC
CDR3 protein: CASTPLCEYEQYF

D gene: TRBD1
J gene: TRBJ2-2
V gene: TRBV25-1
clone size: NA
CDR3 length: 17
CDR3 DNA: TGTGCCAGCAGTGGGGGACAGGCGATAACGAACACCGGGGAGCTGTTTTTT
CDR3 protein: CASSGGQAITNTGELFF

D gene: TRBD2
J gene: TRBJ2-7
V gene: TRBV20-1
clone size: few
CDR3 length: 12
CDR3 DNA: TGCAGGCCCACGGGGGGGAACTACGAGCAGTACTTC
CDR3 protein: CRPTGGNYEQYF

D gene: NA
J gene: TRBJ2-2
V gene: TRBV29-1
clone size: NA
CDR3 length: 15
CDR3 DNA: TGCAGCGTTTCAAGCCAGGGGGGGAACACCGGGGAGCTGTTTTTT
CDR3 protein: CSVSSQGGNTGELFF

D gene: TRBD1
J gene: TRBJ2-7
V gene: TRBV12-5
clone size: many
CDR3 length: 15
CDR3 DNA: TGTGCTAGTGGCCCTCCGGGACAGGGGGCCCACGAGCAGTACTTC
CDR3 protein: CASGPPGQGAHEQYF

D gene: NA
J gene: TRBJ2-6
V gene: TRBV20-1
clone size: few
CDR3 length: 16
CDR3 DNA: TGCAGTGCTAGTGAGGGAACTGTTCTGGGGGCCAACGTCCTGACTTTC
CDR3 protein: CSASEGTVLGANVLTF

D gene: NA
J gene: TRBJ2-5
V gene: TRBV7-9
clone size: few
CDR3 length: 14
CDR3 DNA: TGTGCCAGCAGCGGACCACAGGGACTCGAGACCCAGTACTTC
CDR3 protein: CASSGPQGLETQYF

D gene: TRBD1
J gene: TRBJ1-6
V gene: TRBV5-1
clone size: NA
CDR3 length: 15
CDR3 DNA: TGCGCCAGCAGCTCACAGGGGTCGGGTAATTCACCCCTCCACTTT
CDR3 protein: CASSSQGSGNSPLHF

D gene: NA
J gene: TRBJ2-3
V gene: TRBV28
clone size: NA
CDR3 length: 16
CDR3 DNA: TGTGCCAGCAGTTTCAACAAGGGGGAGGGCCTTCGTACGCAGTATTTT
CDR3 protein: CASSFNKGEGLRTQYF

D gene: TRBD1
J gene: TRBJ2-1
V gene: TRBV7-9
clone size: few
CDR3 length: 15
CDR3 DNA: TGTGCCAGCAGTTCTACGGGACAGGGTGGCCATGAGCAGTTCTTC
CDR3 protein: CASSSTGQGGHEQFF

D gene: NA
J gene: TRBJ2-7
V gene: TRBV14
clone size: NA
CDR3 length: 19
CDR3 DNA: TGTGCCAGCAGCCAAGATGGTCGTGGTGGCAGTCAAAGCTCCTACGAGCAGTACTTC
CDR3 protein: CASSQDGRGGSQSSYEQYF

D gene: NA
J gene: TRBJ1-2
V gene: TRBV11-2
clone size: few
CDR3 length: 11
CDR3 DNA: TGTGCCAGCAGCCGAGACTATGGCTACACCTTC
CDR3 protein: CASSRDYGYTF

D gene: TRBD2
J gene: TRBJ2-1
V gene: TRBV7-8
clone size: NA
CDR3 length: 17
CDR3 DNA: TGTGCCAGCAGCTTAGGAGGTGGACTAGCGGGAGTCAATGAGCAGTTCTTC
CDR3 protein: CASSLGGGLAGVNEQFF

D gene: NA
J gene: TRBJ1-5
V gene: TRBV12-3/TRBV12-4
clone size: NA
CDR3 length: 14
CDR3 DNA: TGTGCCAGCAGTTTCTGGGGGGATAATCAGCCCCAGCATTTT
CDR3 protein: CASSFWGDNQPQHF

D gene: TRBD2
J gene: TRBJ2-3
V gene: TRBV11-1
clone size: NA
CDR3 length: 18
CDR3 DNA: TGTGCCAGCAGCACAGAAGATACGAAGCGGGGCTTAACAGATACGCAGTATTTT
CDR3 protein: CASSTEDTKRGLTDTQYF

D gene: TRBD2
J gene: TRBJ2-3
V gene: TRBV10-3
clone size: many
CDR3 length: 18
CDR3 DNA: TGTGCCATCAGTGGCCCGGGACTAGCGGGAGGGGTGGCAGATACGCAGTATTTT
CDR3 protein: CAISGPGLAGGVADTQYF

D gene: NA
J gene: TRBJ1-3
V gene: TRBV29-1
clone size: NA
CDR3 length: 13
CDR3 DNA: TGCAGCGTTGAAGATCCATTCGGAAACACCATATATTTT
CDR3 protein: CSVEDPFGNTIYF

D gene: TRBD2
J gene: TRBJ2-5
V gene: TRBV5-1
clone size: many
CDR3 length: 17
CDR3 DNA: TGCGCCAGCAGCAAGGGTAGCGGGAGTAACCAGGGAGAGACCCAGTACTTC
CDR3 protein: CASSKGSGSNQGETQYF

D gene: NA
J gene: TRBJ2-5
V gene: TRBV7-9
clone size: few
CDR3 length: 12
CDR3 DNA: TGTGCCAGCAGCTTGGAGGGGAAGACCCAGTACTTC
CDR3 protein: CASSLEGKTQYF

D gene: TRBD2
J gene: TRBJ2-2
V gene: TRBV27
clone size: few
CDR3 length: 17
CDR3 DNA: TGTGCCAGCAGTTTATCGATAGCGGGAGAGGACACCGGGGAGCTGTTTTTT
CDR3 protein: CASSLSIAGEDTGELFF

D gene: NA
J gene: TRBJ2-7
V gene: TRBV24-1
clone size: few
CDR3 length: 14
CDR3 DNA: TGTGCCACCAGTGATTTGGGGACTCCCAGCGTGCAGTACTTC
CDR3 protein: CATSDLGTPSVQYF

D gene: NA
J gene: TRBJ2-3
V gene: TRBV6-1
clone size: few
CDR3 length: 17
CDR3 DNA: TGTGCCAGGGGGGGCGGGTATAAGGCCCTAAGCACAGATACGCAGTATTTT
CDR3 protein: CARGGGYKALSTDTQYF

D gene: NA
J gene: TRBJ2-3
V gene: TRBV20-1
clone size: NA
CDR3 length: 13
CDR3 DNA: TGCAGTGCTGGCACCTCAGGGACAGATACGCAGTATTTT
CDR3 protein: CSAGTSGTDTQYF

D gene: NA
J gene: TRBJ1-5
V gene: TRBV20-1
clone size: few
CDR3 length: 17
CDR3 DNA: TGCAGTGCTCCCGCCCTGGACAGCTCTTATAGCAATCAGCCCCAGCATTTT
CDR3 protein: CSAPALDSSYSNQPQHF

D gene: TRBD1
J gene: TRBJ2-1
V gene: TRBV11-2
clone size: NA
CDR3 length: 19
CDR3 DNA: TGTGCCAGCAGCTCGATGACCGGGACAGGACTGAGCTCCTACAATGAGCAGTTCTTC
CDR3 protein: CASSSMTGTGLSSYNEQFF

D gene: NA
J gene: TRBJ1-2
V gene: TRBV7-2
clone size: many
CDR3 length: 12
CDR3 DNA: TGTGCCAGCAGCTTAGAGGGTTATGGCTACACCTTC
CDR3 protein: CASSLEGYGYTF

D gene: NA
J gene: TRBJ1-1
V gene: TRBV9
clone size: few
CDR3 length: 14
CDR3 DNA: TGTGCCAGCAGCGCCTACCCGGGACACACTGAAGCTTTCTTT
CDR3 protein: CASSAYPGHTEAFF

D gene: TRBD1
J gene: TRBJ2-7
V gene: TRBV28
clone size: NA
CDR3 length: 18
CDR3 DNA: TGTGCCAGCAGTTGGGGACAGGCCCCGGGAGACCTCTCCTACGAGCAGTACTTC
CDR3 protein: CASSWGQAPGDLSYEQYF

D gene: TRBD2
J gene: TRBJ2-3
V gene: TRBV5-1
clone size: NA
CDR3 length: 16
CDR3 DNA: TGCGCCAGCAGCGGGGGACTAGCGGGAGCCGGAGATACGCAGTATTTT
CDR3 protein: CASSGGLAGAGDTQYF

D gene: TRBD2
J gene: TRBJ2-1
V gene: TRBV11-2
clone size: few
CDR3 length: 19
CDR3 DNA: TGTGCCAGCAGCCTACAGAGTCTTACACCGACTAGCCCCGGGAATGAGCAGTTCTTC
CDR3 protein: CASSLQSLTPTSPGNEQFF